This T cell receptor (beta chain) was captured by sequencing in a study of blood T cell repertoires in COVID-19. Trimming removed 3 bases from V and 6 bases from J; junction bases left unmatched: 9. The CDR3 spans 16 residues. Germline-derived CDR1 and CDR2 are LNHNV and YYDKDF (reference sequence). In the authors' workflow: Reference gene primer amplification gave nucleated cell count estimates. Assay used: immunoSEQ multiplex PCR; TCRdb lists only in-frame clones, some missing. D and trimming come from the DNA, and the V and J calls and clone size come from that table. The sample yields under 200,000 clones, around 90% seen once.

The specimen was peripheral blood. The chain carries TRBV15 and TRBJ1-5, with TRBD1 matching 9 bases. This TCR was sampled from an elderly woman with COVID-19, enrolled during active disease. The CDR3 bases are TGTGCCACCAGCAGTGGGGGGACAGGGAAGGGTCAGCCCCAGCATTTT. Protein sequence: CATSSGGTGKGQPQHF.